The present entry profiles one TCR beta chain with its context. This entry is derived from a study of blood T cell repertoires in COVID-19. Germline V gene sequence: CDR1 MNHEY, CDR2 SMNVEV (reference sequence). V was trimmed by 6 bases and J by 0 bases, leaving 18 bases between them. The CDR3 totals 17 residues. Here immunoSEQ multiplex PCR was the method, and the copy in TCRdb shows in-frame clones only, minus some. The sample lists 490,000 or so clones, approximately 90% occurring once. The sequence was collected from a woman aged 40 to 50 who had recovered from COVID-19. The chain employs TRBV27 and TRBJ2-1; the D gene is possibly TRBD1 (6 bases). Sequencing used PBMCs or T cells enriched from blood (not recorded which). CDR3 in amino acids: CASSTRDTLSSYNEQFF. The CDR3 DNA sequence: TGTGCCAGCAGCACTCGGGACACCCTGAGCTCCTACAATGAGCAGTTCTTC.